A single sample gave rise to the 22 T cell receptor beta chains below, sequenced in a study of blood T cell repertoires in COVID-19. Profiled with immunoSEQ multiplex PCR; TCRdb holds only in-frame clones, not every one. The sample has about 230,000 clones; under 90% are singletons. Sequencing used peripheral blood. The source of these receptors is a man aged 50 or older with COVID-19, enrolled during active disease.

The DNA for the CDR3 is TGCGCCAGCAGCTTGGCCGGACAGGGGGCCTACTCACCCCTCCACTTT. This codes for CASSLAGQGAYSPLHF. The chain links TRBV5-1 to TRBJ1-6; 11 bases agree with TRBD1. Per the germline V gene, CDR1 is SGHRS and CDR2 is YFSETQ. Trimming took 0 bases from V and 10 from J; bases not matched to a gene: 6. CDR3 length: 16 amino acids.

The CDR3 coding sequence is TGCAGCGTTGTTATACAAGGGGGATTTGGGGAAAAACTGTTTTTT. Residues: CSVVIQGGFGEKLFF. The chain links TRBV29-1 to TRBJ1-4; possible D gene TRBD1, 6 bases. The germline gives CDR1 SQVTM, CDR2 ANQGSEA. This CDR3 is 15 amino acids long. V was cut by 4 bases and J by 8 bases, with 20 bases left in between.

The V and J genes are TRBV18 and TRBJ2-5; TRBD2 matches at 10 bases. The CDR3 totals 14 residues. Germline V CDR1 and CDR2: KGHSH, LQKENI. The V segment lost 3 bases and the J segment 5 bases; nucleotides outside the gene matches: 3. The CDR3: CASSPGTSAETQYF. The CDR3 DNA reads TGTGCCAGCTCACCCGGGACTAGCGCCGAGACCCAGTACTTC.

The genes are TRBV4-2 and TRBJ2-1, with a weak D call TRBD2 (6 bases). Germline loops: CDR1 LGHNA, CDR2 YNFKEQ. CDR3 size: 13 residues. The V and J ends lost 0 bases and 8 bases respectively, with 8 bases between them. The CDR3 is CASSQEGGDEQFF. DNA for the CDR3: TGTGCCAGCAGCCAAGAAGGCGGGGATGAGCAGTTCTTC.

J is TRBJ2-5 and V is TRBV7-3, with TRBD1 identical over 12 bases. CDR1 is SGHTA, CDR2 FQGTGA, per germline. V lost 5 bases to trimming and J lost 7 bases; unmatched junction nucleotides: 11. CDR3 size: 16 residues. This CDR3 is CASSQSGTGGFGTQYF. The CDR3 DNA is TGTGCCAGCAGCCAGTCCGGGACAGGGGGCTTCGGGACCCAGTACTTC.

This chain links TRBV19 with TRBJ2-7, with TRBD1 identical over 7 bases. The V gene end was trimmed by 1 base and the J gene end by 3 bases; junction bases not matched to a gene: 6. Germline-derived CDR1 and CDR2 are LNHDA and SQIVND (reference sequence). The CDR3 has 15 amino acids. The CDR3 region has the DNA TGTGCCAGTAGTATAGGACAAACAGGGGTCTACGAGCAGTACTTC. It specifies CASSIGQTGVYEQYF.

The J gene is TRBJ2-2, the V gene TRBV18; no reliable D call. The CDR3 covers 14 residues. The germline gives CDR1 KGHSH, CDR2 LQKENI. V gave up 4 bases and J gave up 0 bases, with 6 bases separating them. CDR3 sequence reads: CASSLYSNTGELFF. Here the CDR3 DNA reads TGTGCCAGCTCACTCTACTCGAACACCGGGGAGCTGTTTTTT.

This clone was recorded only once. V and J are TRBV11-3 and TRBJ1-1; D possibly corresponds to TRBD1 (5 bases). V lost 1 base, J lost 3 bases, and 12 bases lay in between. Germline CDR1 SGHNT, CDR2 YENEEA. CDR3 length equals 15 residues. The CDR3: CASSLGAREDTEAFF. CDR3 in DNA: TGTGCCAGCAGCTTAGGGGCCAGGGAGGACACTGAAGCTTTCTTT.

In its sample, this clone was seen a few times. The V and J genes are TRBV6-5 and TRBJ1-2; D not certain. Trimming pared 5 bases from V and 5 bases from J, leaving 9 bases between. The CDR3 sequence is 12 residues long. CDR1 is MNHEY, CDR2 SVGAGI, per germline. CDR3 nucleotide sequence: TGTGCCAGCAGTAACACAGAATATGGCTACACCTTC. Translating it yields CASSNTEYGYTF.

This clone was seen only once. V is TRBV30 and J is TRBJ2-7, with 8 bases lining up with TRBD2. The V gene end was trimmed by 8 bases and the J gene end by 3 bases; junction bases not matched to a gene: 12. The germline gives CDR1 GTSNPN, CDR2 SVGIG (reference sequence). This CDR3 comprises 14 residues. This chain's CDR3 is CALHPAGGHYEQYF. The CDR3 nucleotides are TGTGCCCTCCACCCCGCGGGAGGCCACTACGAGCAGTACTTC.

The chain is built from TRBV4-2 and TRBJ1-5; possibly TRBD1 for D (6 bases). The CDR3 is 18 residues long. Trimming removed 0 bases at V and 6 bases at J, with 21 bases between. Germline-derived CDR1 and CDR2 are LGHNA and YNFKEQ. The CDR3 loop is CASSQEVDSVGRGQPQHF. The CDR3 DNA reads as TGTGCCAGCAGCCAAGAGGTGGACAGCGTGGGGAGGGGTCAGCCCCAGCATTTT.

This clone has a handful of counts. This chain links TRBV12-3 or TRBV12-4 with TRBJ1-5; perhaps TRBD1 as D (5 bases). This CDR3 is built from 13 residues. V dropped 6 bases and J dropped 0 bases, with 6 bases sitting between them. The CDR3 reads CASSRVSNQPQHF. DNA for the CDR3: TGTGCCAGCAGCAGGGTTAGCAATCAGCCCCAGCATTTT.

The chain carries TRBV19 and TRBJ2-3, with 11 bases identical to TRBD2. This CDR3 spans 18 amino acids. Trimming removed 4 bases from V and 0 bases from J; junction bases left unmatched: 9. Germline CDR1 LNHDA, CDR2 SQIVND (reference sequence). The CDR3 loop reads CASSRKPGTSGSTDTQYF. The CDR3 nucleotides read TGTGCCAGTAGTAGGAAACCAGGGACTAGCGGTAGCACAGATACGCAGTATTTT.

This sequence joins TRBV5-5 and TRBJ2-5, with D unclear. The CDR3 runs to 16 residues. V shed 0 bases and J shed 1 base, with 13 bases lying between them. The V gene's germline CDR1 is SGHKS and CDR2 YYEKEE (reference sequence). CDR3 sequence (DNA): TGTGCCAGCAGCTTGGCCTCGAACCGCGGCCAAGAGACCCAGTACTTC. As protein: CASSLASNRGQETQYF.

The CDR3 nucleotides read TGTGCCAGCAGCCCGCAGGACAGGGATCGTGGCTACACCTTC. Amino acids: CASSPQDRDRGYTF. V usage is TRBV9 and J usage is TRBJ1-2; 8 bases align to TRBD1. The CDR3 is 14 residues long. The trim removed 4 bases at V and 7 bases at J, leaving 9 bases unmatched. The germline V gene has CDR1 SGDLS and CDR2 YYNGEE. Full variable domain (rest looked up from reference TRBV9 and TRBJ1-2): DSGVTQTPKHLITATGQRVTLRCSPRSGDLSVYWYQQSLDQGLQFLIQYYNGEERAKGNILERFSAQQFPDLHSELNLSSLELGDSALYFCASSPQDRDRGYTFGSGTRLTVV.

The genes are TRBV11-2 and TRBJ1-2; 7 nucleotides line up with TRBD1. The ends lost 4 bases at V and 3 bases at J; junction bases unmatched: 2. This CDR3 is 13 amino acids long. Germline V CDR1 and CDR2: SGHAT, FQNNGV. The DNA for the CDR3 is TGTGCCAGCAGCTCTCAGGGGGACTATGGCTACACCTTC. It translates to CASSSQGDYGYTF.

The CDR3 protein is CASSRLGLAGGPKYNEQFF. The CDR3, as DNA: TGTGCCAGCAGCCGCCTGGGGCTAGCGGGAGGGCCAAAATACAATGAGCAGTTCTTC. The chain recombines TRBV7-3 with TRBJ2-1; 12 bases are shared with TRBD2. Per the germline V gene, CDR1 is SGHTA and CDR2 is FQGTGA. Trimming cost V 5 bases and J 4 bases; bases outside gene matches: 15. The CDR3 is made up of 19 amino acids.

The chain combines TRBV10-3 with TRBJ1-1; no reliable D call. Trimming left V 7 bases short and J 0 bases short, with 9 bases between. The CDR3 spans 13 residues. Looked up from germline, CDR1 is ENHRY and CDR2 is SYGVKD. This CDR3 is CAITPSLNTEAFF. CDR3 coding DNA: TGTGCCATCACTCCTAGCCTGAACACTGAAGCTTTCTTT.

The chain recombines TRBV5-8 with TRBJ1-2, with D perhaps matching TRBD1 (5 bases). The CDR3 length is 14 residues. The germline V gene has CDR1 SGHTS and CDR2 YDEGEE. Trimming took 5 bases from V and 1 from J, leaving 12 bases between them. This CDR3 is CASRTSGINYGYTF. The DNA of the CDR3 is TGTGCCAGCAGGACCTCAGGGATTAACTATGGCTACACCTTC.

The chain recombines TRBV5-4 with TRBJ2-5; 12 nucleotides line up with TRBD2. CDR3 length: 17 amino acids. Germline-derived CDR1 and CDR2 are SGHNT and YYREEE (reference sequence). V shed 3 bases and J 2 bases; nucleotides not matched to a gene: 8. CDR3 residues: CASSSGRGLAGQETQYF. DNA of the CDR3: TGTGCCAGCAGCTCGGGGAGGGGACTAGCGGGTCAAGAGACCCAGTACTTC.

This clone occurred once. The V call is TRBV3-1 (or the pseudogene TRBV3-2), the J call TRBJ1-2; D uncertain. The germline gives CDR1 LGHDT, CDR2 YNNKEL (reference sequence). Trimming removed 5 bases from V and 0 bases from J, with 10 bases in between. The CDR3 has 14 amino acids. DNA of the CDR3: TGTGCCAGCAGCTACACCGGAGCTAACTATGGCTACACCTTC. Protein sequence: CASSYTGANYGYTF.

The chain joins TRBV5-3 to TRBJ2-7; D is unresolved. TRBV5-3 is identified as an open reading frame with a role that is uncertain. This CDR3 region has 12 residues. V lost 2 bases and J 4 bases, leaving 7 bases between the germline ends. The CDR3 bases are TGTGCCAGAAGCTTAACAGCTTACGAGCAGTACTTC. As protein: CARSLTAYEQYF.